This T cell receptor (beta chain) was profiled in a study of tumor-infiltrating lymphocytes in primary liver carcinoma. Study-wide results and limits: Pairs of tumor regions overlapped more than tumor-adjacent and tumor-blood pairs did. Tumor top-250-clone fractions significantly exceeded those of blood (p = 0.039).

This CDR3 is 14 amino acids long. Per germline, CDR1 SGHAT and CDR2 FQDESV (reference sequence). The junction had 9 bases not matched to a gene; V was cut back by 2 bases and J by 9 bases. From 500 to 600 ng of total RNA, TCR beta-specific cDNA was reverse-transcribed using a constant-region primer. Sequencing libraries for TCR beta derived from three nested multiplex PCR rounds that used slightly modified ARM-PCR. Amplification in the first two PCR rounds was performed using TRBV1-TRBV30 forward primers and a C-beta reverse primer for 10 cycles each. Using its own MiXCR run on the multiplex PCR reads, TCRdb lists one record per CDR3 protein. The sample holds roughly 120,000 distinct CDR3 sequences, less than 80% seen once. DNA and RNA were both co-extracted from 20-30 mg of bulk tissue that had not been sorted. The patients lived with chronic HBV infection and had not yet received any treatment. On this clonotype itself: The antigen is not known.

This chain uses TRBV11-1 with TRBJ1-2; the match to TRBD1 covers 7 bases. The sample comprised liver tumor tissue from sampling region 1. Subset here: tumor region T1, superior pole. The receptor was derived from a woman in her sixties with primary liver carcinoma and hepatitis B virus infection. Written as DNA, the CDR3 is TGTGCCAGCAGCTTAAGTCAGGGGGAGGATAGCTACACCTTC. It yields the protein CASSLSQGEDSYTF.